The TCR beta chain described here comes from a study of identical twins. V dropped 6 bases and J dropped 4 bases, with 18 bases sitting between them. From germline, CDR1 is DFQATT and CDR2 SNEGSKA (reference sequence). The CDR3 has 14 residues. Template switching created a universal primer site, and the cDNA included unique molecular identifiers. TCRdb independently ran MiXCR on the 5' RACE reads; one entry per CDR3 protein. The data contain 570,000 or so distinct CDR3 sequences, roughly 9.9% of them singletons. This clonotype was recorded many times. These data also formed part of another study, on yellow fever vaccine responses in identical twins.

Sequencing was carried out using PBMCs. The J gene is TRBJ1-2, the V gene TRBV20-1; the D is unclear. The sequence came from a woman aged 18-29 years in good health. The CDR3 bases are TGCAGTGCATTGTGCGAGGAGGAGAGCTATGGCTACACCTTC. It encodes CSALCEEESYGYTF.